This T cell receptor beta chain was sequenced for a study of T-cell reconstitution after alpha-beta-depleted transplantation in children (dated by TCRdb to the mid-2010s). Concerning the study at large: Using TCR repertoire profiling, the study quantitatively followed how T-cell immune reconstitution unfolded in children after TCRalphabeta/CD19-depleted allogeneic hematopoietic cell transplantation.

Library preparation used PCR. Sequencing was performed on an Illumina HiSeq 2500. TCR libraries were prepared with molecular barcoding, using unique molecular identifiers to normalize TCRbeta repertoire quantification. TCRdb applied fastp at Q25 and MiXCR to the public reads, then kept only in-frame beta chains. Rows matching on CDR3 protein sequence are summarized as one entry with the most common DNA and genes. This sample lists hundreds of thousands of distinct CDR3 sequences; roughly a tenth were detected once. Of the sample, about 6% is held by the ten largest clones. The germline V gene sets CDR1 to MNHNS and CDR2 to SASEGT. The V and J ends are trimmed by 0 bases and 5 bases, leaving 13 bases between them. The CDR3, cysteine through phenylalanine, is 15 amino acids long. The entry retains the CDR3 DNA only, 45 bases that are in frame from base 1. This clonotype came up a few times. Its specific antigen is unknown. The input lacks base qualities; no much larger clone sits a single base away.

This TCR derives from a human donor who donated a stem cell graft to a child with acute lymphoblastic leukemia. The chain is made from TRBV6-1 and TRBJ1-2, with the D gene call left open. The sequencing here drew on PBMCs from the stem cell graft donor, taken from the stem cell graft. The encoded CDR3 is CASSEANGAGYGYTF. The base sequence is TGTGCCAGCAGTGAAGCGAATGGCGCTGGGTATGGCTACACCTTC.